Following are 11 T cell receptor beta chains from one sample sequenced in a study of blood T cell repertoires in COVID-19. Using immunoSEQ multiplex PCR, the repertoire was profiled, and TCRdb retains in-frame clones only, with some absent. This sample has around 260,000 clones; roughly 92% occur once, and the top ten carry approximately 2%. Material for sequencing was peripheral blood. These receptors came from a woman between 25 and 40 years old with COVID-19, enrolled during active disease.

Written as DNA, the CDR3 is TGTGCCAGCAGCTCCCAGACAGGGGGGTCGGAGGAGCAGTACTTC. It yields the protein CASSSQTGGSEEQYF. The chain links TRBV5-5 to TRBJ2-7; TRBD1 agrees at 9 bases. V gave up 3 bases and J gave up 7 bases; unmatched junction bases: 11. CDR3 length equals 15 residues. Germline CDR1 SGHKS, CDR2 YYEKEE (reference sequence).

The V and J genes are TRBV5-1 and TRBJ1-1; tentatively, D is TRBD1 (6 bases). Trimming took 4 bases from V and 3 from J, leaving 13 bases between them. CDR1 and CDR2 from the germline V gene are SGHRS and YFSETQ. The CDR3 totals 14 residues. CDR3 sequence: CASSPQGLDTEAFF. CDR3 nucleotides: TGCGCCAGCAGCCCACAGGGTTTGGACACTGAAGCTTTCTTT.

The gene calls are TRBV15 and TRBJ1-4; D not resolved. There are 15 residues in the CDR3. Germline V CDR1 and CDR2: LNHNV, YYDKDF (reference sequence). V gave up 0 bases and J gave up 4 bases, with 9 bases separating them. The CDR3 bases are TGTGCCACCAGCAGAGATCGGCGGCTTAATGAAAAACTGTTTTTT. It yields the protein CATSRDRRLNEKLFF. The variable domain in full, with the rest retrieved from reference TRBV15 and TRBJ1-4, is DAMVIQNPRYQVTQFGKPVTLSCSQTLNHNVMYWYQQKSSQAPKLLFHYYDKDFNNEADTPDNFQSRRPNTSFCFLDIRSPGLGDTAMYLCATSRDRRLNEKLFFGSGTQLSVL.

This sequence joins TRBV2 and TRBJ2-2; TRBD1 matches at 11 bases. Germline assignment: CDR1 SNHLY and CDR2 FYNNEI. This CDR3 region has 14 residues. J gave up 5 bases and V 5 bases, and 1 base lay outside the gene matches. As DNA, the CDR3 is TGTGCCAGCAGTCGGGACAGGGGGACCGGGGAGCTGTTTTTT. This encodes CASSRDRGTGELFF.

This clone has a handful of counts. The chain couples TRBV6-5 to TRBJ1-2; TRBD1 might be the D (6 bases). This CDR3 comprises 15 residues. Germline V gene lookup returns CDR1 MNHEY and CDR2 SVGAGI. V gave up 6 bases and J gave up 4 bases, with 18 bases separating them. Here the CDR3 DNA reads TGTGCCAGCAGGCATACAGGGTTGAACTCCTATGGCTACACCTTC. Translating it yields CASRHTGLNSYGYTF.

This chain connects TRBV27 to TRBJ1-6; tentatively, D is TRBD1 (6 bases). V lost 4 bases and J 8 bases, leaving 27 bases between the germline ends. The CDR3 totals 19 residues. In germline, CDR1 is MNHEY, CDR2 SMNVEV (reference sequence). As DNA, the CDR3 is TGTGCCAGCAGTTCCCTGTTTACAGGGCTAGTCGGGTTAGATTCACCCCTCCACTTT. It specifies CASSSLFTGLVGLDSPLHF.

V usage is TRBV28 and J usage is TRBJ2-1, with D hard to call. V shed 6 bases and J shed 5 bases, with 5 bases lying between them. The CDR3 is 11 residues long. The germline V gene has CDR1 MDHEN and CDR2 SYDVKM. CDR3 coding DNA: TGTGCCAGCAGCTCTGACAATGAGCAGTTCTTC. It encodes CASSSDNEQFF.

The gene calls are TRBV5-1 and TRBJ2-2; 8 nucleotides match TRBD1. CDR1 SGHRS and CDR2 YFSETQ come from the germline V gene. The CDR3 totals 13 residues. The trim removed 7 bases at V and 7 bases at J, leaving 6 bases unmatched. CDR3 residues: CASRQGRDGELFF. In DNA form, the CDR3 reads TGCGCCAGCCGACAGGGGCGAGACGGGGAGCTGTTTTTT. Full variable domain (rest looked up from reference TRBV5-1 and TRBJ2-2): KAGVTQTPRYLIKTRGQQVTLSCSPISGHRSVSWYQQTPGQGLQFLFEYFSETQRNKGNFPGRFSGRQFSNSRSEMNVSTLELGDSALYLCASRQGRDGELFFGEGSRLTVL.

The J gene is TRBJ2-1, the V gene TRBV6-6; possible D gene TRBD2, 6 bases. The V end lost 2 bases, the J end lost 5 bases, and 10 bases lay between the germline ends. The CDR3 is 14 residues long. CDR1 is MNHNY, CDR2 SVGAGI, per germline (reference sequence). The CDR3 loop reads CASSYRGSHNEQFF. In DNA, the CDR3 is TGTGCCAGCAGTTACCGGGGGAGCCACAATGAGCAGTTCTTC.

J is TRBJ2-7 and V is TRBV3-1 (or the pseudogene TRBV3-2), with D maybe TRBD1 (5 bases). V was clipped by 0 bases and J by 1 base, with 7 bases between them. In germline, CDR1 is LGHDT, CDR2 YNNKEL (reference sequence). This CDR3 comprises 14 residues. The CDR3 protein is CASSQDPGSYEQYF. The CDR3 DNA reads TGTGCCAGCAGCCAAGACCCAGGGTCCTACGAGCAGTACTTC.

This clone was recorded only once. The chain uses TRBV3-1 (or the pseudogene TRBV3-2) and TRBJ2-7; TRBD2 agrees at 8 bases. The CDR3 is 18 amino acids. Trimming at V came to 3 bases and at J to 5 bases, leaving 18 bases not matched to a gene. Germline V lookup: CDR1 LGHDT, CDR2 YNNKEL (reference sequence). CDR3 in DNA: TGTGCCAGCAGCCACTTCCAGGGAGATGGCGGGAGGCCGGACGAGCAGTACTTC. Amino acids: CASSHFQGDGGRPDEQYF.